A selection of T cell receptor beta chains follows, all from one sample in a study of cytomegalovirus exposure and HLA in healthy donors. The protocol was immunoSEQ multiplex PCR, while the TCRdb copy is restricted to in-frame clones and leaves out a portion. The sample yields about 130,000 clones, approximately 95% seen once. The sequenced material came from PBMCs. These receptors all stem from a man younger than 30 in good health and CMV-seronegative. Both conserved end residues are part of each CDR3. A D gene is named only where the DNA matches it firmly. Clone size is stated in some rows and not others, as once, few, many or a class when expanded.

J gene: TRBJ1-3; D gene: .; V gene: TRBV28; clone size: .; CDR3 protein: CASSSLNTIYF; CDR3 DNA: TGTGCCAGCAGTTCACTAAACACCATATATTTT
J gene: TRBJ2-7; D gene: .; V gene: TRBV5-4; clone size: .; CDR3 protein: CASKAGAAPSEQYF; CDR3 DNA: TGTGCCAGCAAGGCGGGGGCGGCTCCTAGCGAGCAGTACTTC
J gene: TRBJ2-3; D gene: .; V gene: TRBV6-1; clone size: .; CDR3 protein: CASSDPGLGDTQYF; CDR3 DNA: TGTGCCAGCAGTGACCCCGGACTGGGGGATACGCAGTATTTT
J gene: TRBJ2-3; D gene: TRBD2; V gene: TRBV5-1; clone size: .; CDR3 protein: CASSLWELAEEDSTDTQYF; CDR3 DNA: TGCGCCAGCAGCTTGTGGGAGCTAGCGGAAGAAGATAGCACAGATACGCAGTATTTT
J gene: TRBJ2-5; D gene: .; V gene: TRBV7-9; clone size: .; CDR3 protein: CASSLGGVETQYF; CDR3 DNA: TGTGCCAGCAGCTTAGGGGGAGTAGAGACCCAGTACTTC
J gene: TRBJ2-3; D gene: TRBD2; V gene: TRBV7-2; clone size: .; CDR3 protein: CASSFRTGGKDTQYF; CDR3 DNA: TGTGCCAGCAGCTTCCGCACGGGAGGGAAAGATACGCAGTATTTT
J gene: TRBJ2-6; D gene: .; V gene: TRBV28; clone size: once; CDR3 protein: CASSFLQASGANVLTF; CDR3 DNA: TGTGCCAGCAGTTTCTTACAGGCCTCTGGGGCCAACGTCCTGACTTTC
J gene: TRBJ1-1; D gene: .; V gene: TRBV5-1; clone size: .; CDR3 protein: CASSFGGARAFF; CDR3 DNA: TGCGCCAGCAGCTTCGGGGGGGCGCGAGCTTTCTTT
J gene: TRBJ1-5; D gene: TRBD1; V gene: TRBV5-5; clone size: .; CDR3 protein: CASSPWDRAVQPQHF; CDR3 DNA: TGTGCCAGCAGCCCGTGGGACAGGGCGGTTCAGCCCCAGCATTTT
J gene: TRBJ2-2; D gene: .; V gene: TRBV29-1; clone size: .; CDR3 protein: CSVGREHTGELFF; CDR3 DNA: TGCAGCGTAGGGCGGGAACACACCGGGGAGCTGTTTTTT
J gene: TRBJ1-1; D gene: .; V gene: TRBV7-8; clone size: .; CDR3 protein: CASSLRGRNTEAFF; CDR3 DNA: TGTGCCAGCAGCTTAAGGGGCAGGAACACTGAAGCTTTCTTT
J gene: TRBJ2-7; D gene: TRBD1; V gene: TRBV5-1; clone size: .; CDR3 protein: CASSGDRGYEQYF; CDR3 DNA: TGCGCCAGCAGCGGCGACAGGGGCTACGAGCAGTACTTC
J gene: TRBJ2-2; D gene: .; V gene: TRBV30; clone size: .; CDR3 protein: CAWRRGSTGELFF; CDR3 DNA: TGTGCCTGGAGACGGGGGAGCACCGGGGAGCTGTTTTTT
J gene: TRBJ2-3; D gene: TRBD2; V gene: TRBV29-1; clone size: .; CDR3 protein: CSPSSRDPGGWDTQYF; CDR3 DNA: TGCAGCCCGTCCTCGCGGGACCCCGGGGGGTGGGATACGCAGTATTTT
J gene: TRBJ1-2; D gene: TRBD1; V gene: TRBV15; clone size: .; CDR3 protein: CATSRDRDRVYGYTF; CDR3 DNA: TGTGCCACCAGCAGAGATCGAGACAGGGTCTATGGCTACACCTTC
J gene: TRBJ2-5; D gene: TRBD1; V gene: TRBV5-1; clone size: .; CDR3 protein: CASSLTGGAGGETQYF; CDR3 DNA: TGCGCCAGCAGCTTGACAGGGGGCGCTGGTGGAGAGACCCAGTACTTC
J gene: TRBJ2-3; D gene: .; V gene: TRBV5-1; clone size: .; CDR3 protein: CASQLGGPSTDTQYF; CDR3 DNA: TGCGCCAGCCAATTGGGGGGTCCTAGCACAGATACGCAGTATTTT
J gene: TRBJ2-5; D gene: TRBD1; V gene: TRBV7-2; clone size: once; CDR3 protein: CASSPGQGRQQTQYF; CDR3 DNA: TGTGCCAGCAGCCCGGGACAGGGCCGGCAACAAACCCAGTACTTC
J gene: TRBJ2-2; D gene: .; V gene: TRBV30; clone size: .; CDR3 protein: CASPLAPIPGELFF; CDR3 DNA: TGTGCCTCCCCCCTGGCTCCCATTCCCGGGGAGCTGTTTTTT
J gene: TRBJ2-6; D gene: .; V gene: TRBV7-3; clone size: once; CDR3 protein: CASSLQAGLSGANVLTF; CDR3 DNA: TGTGCCAGCAGCTTACAAGCGGGCCTCTCTGGGGCCAACGTCCTGACTTTC
J gene: TRBJ1-2; D gene: .; V gene: TRBV28; clone size: .; CDR3 protein: CASTTTGSGYTF; CDR3 DNA: TGTGCCAGTACTACCACAGGATCCGGCTACACCTTC
J gene: TRBJ2-7; D gene: .; V gene: TRBV5-1; clone size: .; CDR3 protein: CASSFGYEQYF; CDR3 DNA: TGCGCCAGCAGCTTCGGGTACGAGCAGTACTTC
J gene: TRBJ1-2; D gene: .; V gene: TRBV14; clone size: .; CDR3 protein: CASSQETATNYGYTF; CDR3 DNA: TGTGCCAGCAGCCAAGAGACAGCAACTAACTATGGCTACACCTTC
J gene: TRBJ2-1; D gene: TRBD1; V gene: TRBV13; clone size: .; CDR3 protein: CASSQGARHNEQFF; CDR3 DNA: TGTGCCAGCAGTCAGGGGGCTCGACACAATGAGCAGTTCTTC
J gene: TRBJ2-7; D gene: .; V gene: TRBV11-2; clone size: .; CDR3 protein: CASSLVPERYEQYF; CDR3 DNA: TGTGCCAGCAGCTTAGTGCCAGAACGCTACGAGCAGTACTTC
J gene: TRBJ1-4; D gene: .; V gene: TRBV28; clone size: .; CDR3 protein: CASSPGTQEDEKLFF; CDR3 DNA: TGTGCCAGCAGTCCGGGCACGCAGGAGGATGAAAAACTGTTTTTT
J gene: TRBJ2-3; D gene: TRBD1; V gene: TRBV27; clone size: .; CDR3 protein: CASSFLDRVVDTQYF; CDR3 DNA: TGTGCCAGCAGTTTTCTGGACAGGGTGGTAGATACGCAGTATTTT
J gene: TRBJ2-2; D gene: .; V gene: TRBV6-5; clone size: .; CDR3 protein: CASRFYTTGELFF; CDR3 DNA: TGTGCCAGCAGGTTCTATACCACCGGGGAGCTGTTTTTT
J gene: TRBJ2-6; D gene: .; V gene: TRBV11-2; clone size: .; CDR3 protein: CASSLVRAGANVLTF; CDR3 DNA: TGTGCCAGCAGCTTAGTGAGGGCTGGGGCCAACGTCCTGACTTTC
J gene: TRBJ1-5; D gene: TRBD1; V gene: TRBV6-1; clone size: once; CDR3 protein: CASAGTGGFNQPQHF; CDR3 DNA: TGTGCCAGCGCTGGGACAGGGGGTTTCAATCAGCCCCAGCATTTT
J gene: TRBJ2-3; D gene: .; V gene: TRBV4-3; clone size: .; CDR3 protein: CASSQEASTGTDTQYF; CDR3 DNA: TGCGCCAGCAGCCAAGAGGCTAGTACGGGCACAGATACGCAGTATTTT
J gene: TRBJ2-5; D gene: TRBD1; V gene: TRBV5-4; clone size: .; CDR3 protein: CASRDRGGETQYF; CDR3 DNA: TGTGCCAGCAGGGACAGGGGGGGGGAGACCCAGTACTTC
J gene: TRBJ2-7; D gene: TRBD1; V gene: TRBV2; clone size: .; CDR3 protein: CASGQGLYEQYF; CDR3 DNA: TGTGCCAGCGGACAGGGGCTCTACGAGCAGTACTTC
J gene: TRBJ2-3; D gene: .; V gene: TRBV7-3; clone size: .; CDR3 protein: CASSLKGRDTQYF; CDR3 DNA: TGTGCCAGCAGCTTAAAGGGGCGAGATACGCAGTATTTT
J gene: TRBJ1-1; D gene: TRBD1; V gene: TRBV28; clone size: .; CDR3 protein: CASRQGARGAFF; CDR3 DNA: TGTGCCAGCAGACAGGGGGCGCGAGGAGCTTTCTTT
J gene: TRBJ2-7; D gene: .; V gene: TRBV11-2; clone size: .; CDR3 protein: CASSPGLNEQYF; CDR3 DNA: TGTGCCAGCAGCCCCGGTTTGAACGAGCAGTACTTC
J gene: TRBJ2-5; D gene: .; V gene: TRBV5-1; clone size: .; CDR3 protein: CASSLIQGQETQYF; CDR3 DNA: TGCGCCAGCAGCTTGATACAGGGACAAGAGACCCAGTACTTC
J gene: TRBJ2-1; D gene: .; V gene: TRBV6-5; clone size: .; CDR3 protein: CASSPGGSSYNEQFF; CDR3 DNA: TGTGCCAGCAGTCCTGGCGGCAGCTCCTACAATGAGCAGTTCTTC